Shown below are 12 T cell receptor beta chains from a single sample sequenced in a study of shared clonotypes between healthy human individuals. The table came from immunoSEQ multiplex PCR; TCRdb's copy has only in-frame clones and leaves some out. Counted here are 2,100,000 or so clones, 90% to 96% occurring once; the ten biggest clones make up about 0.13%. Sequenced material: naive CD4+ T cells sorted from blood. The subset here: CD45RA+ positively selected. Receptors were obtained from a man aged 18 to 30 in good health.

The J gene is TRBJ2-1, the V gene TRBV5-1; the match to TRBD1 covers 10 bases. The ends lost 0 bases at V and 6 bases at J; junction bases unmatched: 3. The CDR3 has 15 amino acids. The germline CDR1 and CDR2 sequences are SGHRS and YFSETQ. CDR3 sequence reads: CASSLGGTGVNEQFF. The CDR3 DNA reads TGCGCCAGCAGCTTGGGCGGGACAGGGGTCAATGAGCAGTTCTTC.

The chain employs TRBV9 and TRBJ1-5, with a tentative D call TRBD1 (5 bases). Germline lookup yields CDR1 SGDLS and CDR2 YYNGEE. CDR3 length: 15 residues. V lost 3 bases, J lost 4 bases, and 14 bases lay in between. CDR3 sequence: CASSAGTVENQPQHF. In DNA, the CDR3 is TGTGCCAGCAGCGCTGGGACGGTCGAGAATCAGCCCCAGCATTTT.

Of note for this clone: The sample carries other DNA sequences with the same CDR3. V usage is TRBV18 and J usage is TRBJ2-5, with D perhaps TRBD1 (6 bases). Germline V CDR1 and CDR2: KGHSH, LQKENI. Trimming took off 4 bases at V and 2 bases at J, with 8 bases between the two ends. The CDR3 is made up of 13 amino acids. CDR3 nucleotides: TGTGCCAGCTCACGCGGACAGCAAGAGACCCAGTACTTC. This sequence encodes CASSRGQQETQYF.

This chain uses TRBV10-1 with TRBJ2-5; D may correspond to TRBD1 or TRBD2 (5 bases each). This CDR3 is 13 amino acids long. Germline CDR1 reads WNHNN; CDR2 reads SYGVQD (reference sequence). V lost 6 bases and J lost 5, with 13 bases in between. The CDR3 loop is CASRRGPEETQYF. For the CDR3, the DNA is TGCGCCAGCAGAAGGGGACCTGAGGAGACCCAGTACTTC.

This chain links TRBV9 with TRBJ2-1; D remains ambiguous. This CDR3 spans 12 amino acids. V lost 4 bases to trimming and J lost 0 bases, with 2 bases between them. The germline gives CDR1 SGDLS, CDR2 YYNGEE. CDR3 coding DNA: TGTGCCAGCAGCCTCTCCTACAATGAGCAGTTCTTC. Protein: CASSLSYNEQFF.

The DNA for the CDR3 is TGTGCCAGCAGTTACTCGGTCAGGGAACCTGGTAATTCACCCCTCCACTTT. It is translated as CASSYSVREPGNSPLHF. The V and J genes are TRBV6-7 and TRBJ1-6; the D gene is possibly TRBD1 (5 bases). TRBV6-7 is filed as an ORF, its function uncertain. This CDR3 spans 17 amino acids. Trimming pared 0 bases from V and 6 bases from J, leaving 15 bases between.

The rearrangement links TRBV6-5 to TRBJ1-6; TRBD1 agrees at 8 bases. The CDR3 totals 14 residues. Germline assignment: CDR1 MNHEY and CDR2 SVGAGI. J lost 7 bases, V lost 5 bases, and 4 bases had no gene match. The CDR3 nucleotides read TGTGCCAGCAGTAACAGGGGGGCCAATTCACCCCTCCACTTT. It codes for CASSNRGANSPLHF.

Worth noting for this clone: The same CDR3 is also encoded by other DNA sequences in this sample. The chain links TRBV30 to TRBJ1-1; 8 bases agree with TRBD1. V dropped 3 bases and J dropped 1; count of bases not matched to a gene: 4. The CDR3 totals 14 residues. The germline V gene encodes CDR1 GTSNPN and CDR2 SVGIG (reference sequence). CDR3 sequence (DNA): TGTGCCTGGAGACCGGGACAGGCGAACACTGAAGCTTTCTTT. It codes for CAWRPGQANTEAFF. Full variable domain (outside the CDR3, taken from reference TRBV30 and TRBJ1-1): SQTIHQWPATLVQPVGSPLSLECTVEGTSNPNLYWYRQAAGRGLQLLFYSVGIGQISSEVPQNLSASRPQDRQFILSSKKLLLSDSGFYLCAWRPGQANTEAFFGQGTRLTVV.

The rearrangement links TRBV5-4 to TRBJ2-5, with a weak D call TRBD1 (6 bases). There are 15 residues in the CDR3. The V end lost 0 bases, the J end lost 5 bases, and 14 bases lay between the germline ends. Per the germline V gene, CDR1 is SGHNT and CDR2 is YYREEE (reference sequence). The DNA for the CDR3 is TGTGCCAGCAGCTTGGATGTGGGGGCTTGGGAGACCCAGTACTTC. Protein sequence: CASSLDVGAWETQYF.

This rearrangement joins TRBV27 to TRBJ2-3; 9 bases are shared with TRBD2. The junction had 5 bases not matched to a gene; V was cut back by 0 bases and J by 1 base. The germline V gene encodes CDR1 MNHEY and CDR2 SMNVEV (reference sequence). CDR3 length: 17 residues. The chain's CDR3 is CASSLSLRGGRTDTQYF. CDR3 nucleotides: TGTGCCAGCAGTTTATCGCTGCGGGGGGGCCGCACAGATACGCAGTATTTT.

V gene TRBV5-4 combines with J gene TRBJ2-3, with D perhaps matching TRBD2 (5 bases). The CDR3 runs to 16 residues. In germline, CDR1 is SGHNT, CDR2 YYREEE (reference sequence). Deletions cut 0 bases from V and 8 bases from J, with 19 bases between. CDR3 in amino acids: CASSLGPRSGAVTQYF. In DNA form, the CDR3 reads TGTGCCAGCAGCTTGGGTCCCCGGAGCGGTGCAGTTACGCAGTATTTT.

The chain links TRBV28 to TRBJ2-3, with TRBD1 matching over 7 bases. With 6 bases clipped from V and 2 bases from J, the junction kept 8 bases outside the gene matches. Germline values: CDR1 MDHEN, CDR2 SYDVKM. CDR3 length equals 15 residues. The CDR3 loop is CASSPQGVLTDTQYF. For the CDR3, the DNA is TGTGCCAGCAGCCCCCAGGGGGTACTCACAGATACGCAGTATTTT.